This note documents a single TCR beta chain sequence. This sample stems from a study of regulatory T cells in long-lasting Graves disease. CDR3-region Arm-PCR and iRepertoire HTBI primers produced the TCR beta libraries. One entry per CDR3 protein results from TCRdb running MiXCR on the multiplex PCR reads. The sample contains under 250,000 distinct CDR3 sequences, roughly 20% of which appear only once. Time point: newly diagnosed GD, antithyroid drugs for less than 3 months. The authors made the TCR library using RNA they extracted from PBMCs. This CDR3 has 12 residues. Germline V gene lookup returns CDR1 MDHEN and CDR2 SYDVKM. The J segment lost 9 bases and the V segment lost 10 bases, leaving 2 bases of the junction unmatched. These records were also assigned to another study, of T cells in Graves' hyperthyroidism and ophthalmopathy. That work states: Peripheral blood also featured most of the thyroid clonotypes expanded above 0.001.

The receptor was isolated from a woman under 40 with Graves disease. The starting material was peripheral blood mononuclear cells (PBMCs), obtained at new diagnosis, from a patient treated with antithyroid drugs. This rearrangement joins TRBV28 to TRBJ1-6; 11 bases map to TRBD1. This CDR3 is CAKGTGGSPLHF. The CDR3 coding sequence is TGTGCCAAAGGGACAGGGGGTTCACCCCTCCACTTT.